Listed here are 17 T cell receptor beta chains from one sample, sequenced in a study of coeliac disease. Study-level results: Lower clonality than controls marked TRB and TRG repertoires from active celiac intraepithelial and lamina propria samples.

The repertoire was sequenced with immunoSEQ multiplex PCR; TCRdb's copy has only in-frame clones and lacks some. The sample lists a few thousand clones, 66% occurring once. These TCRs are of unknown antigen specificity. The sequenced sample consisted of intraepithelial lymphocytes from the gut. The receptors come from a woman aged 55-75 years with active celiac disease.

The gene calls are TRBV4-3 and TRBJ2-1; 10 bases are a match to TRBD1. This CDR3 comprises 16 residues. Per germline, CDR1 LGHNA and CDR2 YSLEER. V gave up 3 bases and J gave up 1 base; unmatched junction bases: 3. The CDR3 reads CASSHWTGGSYNEQFF. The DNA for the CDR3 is TGCGCCAGCAGCCATTGGACAGGGGGGTCCTACAATGAGCAGTTCTTC.

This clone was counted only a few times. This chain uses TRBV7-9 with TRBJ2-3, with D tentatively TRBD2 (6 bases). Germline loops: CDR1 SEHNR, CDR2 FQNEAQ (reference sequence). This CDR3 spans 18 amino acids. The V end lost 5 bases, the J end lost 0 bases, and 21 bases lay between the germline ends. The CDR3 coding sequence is TGTGCCAGCAGCCTGTTCCCTCGGTTGGCGGGGAGCACAGATACGCAGTATTTT. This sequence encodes CASSLFPRLAGSTDTQYF. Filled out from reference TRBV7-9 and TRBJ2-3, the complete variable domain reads DTGVSQNPRHKITKRGQNVTFRCDPISEHNRLYWYRQTLGQGPEFLTYFQNEAQLEKSRLLSDRFSAERPKGSFSTLEIQRTEQGDSAMYLCASSLFPRLAGSTDTQYFGPGTRLTVL.

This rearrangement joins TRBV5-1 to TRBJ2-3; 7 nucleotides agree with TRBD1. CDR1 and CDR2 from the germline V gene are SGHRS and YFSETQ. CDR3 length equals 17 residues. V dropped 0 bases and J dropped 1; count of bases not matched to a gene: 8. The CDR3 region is CASSLGLGGRGTDTQYF. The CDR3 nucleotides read TGCGCCAGCAGCTTGGGGTTAGGGGGCAGGGGCACAGATACGCAGTATTTT.

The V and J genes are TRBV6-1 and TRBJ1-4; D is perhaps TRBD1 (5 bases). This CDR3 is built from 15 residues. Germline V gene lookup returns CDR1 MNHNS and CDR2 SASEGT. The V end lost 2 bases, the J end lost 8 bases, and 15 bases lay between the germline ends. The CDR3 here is CASSESRGSWEKLFF. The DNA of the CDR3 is TGTGCCAGCAGTGAAAGTCGGGGGAGTTGGGAAAAACTGTTTTTT.

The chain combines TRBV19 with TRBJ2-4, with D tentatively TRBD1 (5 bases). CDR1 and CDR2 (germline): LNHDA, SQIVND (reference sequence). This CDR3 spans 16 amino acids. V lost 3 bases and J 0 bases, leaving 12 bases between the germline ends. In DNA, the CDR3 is TGTGCCAGTAGTATGGGGCAGACCCTAGCCAAAAACATTCAGTACTTC. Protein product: CASSMGQTLAKNIQYF.

The CDR3 sequence is CASSKTGGGLEEQFF. CDR3 nucleotides: TGTGCCAGCAGCAAAACAGGGGGCGGACTCGAGGAGCAGTTCTTC. The rearrangement uses TRBV7-9 and TRBJ2-1; TRBD1 agrees at 9 bases. The CDR3 spans 15 residues. The V gene end was trimmed by 5 bases and the J gene end by 10 bases; junction bases not matched to a gene: 12. Germline CDR1 and CDR2: SEHNR and FQNEAQ (reference sequence).

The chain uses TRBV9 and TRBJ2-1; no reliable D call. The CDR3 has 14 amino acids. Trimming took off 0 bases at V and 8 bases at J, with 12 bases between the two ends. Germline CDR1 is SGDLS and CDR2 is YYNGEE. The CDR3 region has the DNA TGTGCCAGCAGCGTAGGCAGGTCCTTCGATGAGCAGTTCTTC. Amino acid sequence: CASSVGRSFDEQFF.

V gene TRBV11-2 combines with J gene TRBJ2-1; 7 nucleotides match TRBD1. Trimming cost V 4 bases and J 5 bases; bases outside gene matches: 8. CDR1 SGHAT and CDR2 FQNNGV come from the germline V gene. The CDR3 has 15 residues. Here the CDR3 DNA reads TGTGCCAGCAGCTATTCACAGGGGTTTCACAATGAGCAGTTCTTC. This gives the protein CASSYSQGFHNEQFF.

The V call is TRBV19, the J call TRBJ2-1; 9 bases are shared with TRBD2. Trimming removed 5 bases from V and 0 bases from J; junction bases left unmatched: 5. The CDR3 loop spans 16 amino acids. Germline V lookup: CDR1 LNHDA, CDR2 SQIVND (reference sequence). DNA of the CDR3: TGTGCCAGTAGTGGGTGGCGGGGGGGCTCCTACAATGAGCAGTTCTTC. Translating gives CASSGWRGGSYNEQFF.

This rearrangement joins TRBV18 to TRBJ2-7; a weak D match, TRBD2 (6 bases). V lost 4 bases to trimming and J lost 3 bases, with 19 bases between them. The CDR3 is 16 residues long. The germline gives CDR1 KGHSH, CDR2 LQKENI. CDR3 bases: TGTGCCAGCTCACTCACGGCGGGCGGGGTATACTACGAGCAGTACTTC. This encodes CASSLTAGGVYYEQYF.

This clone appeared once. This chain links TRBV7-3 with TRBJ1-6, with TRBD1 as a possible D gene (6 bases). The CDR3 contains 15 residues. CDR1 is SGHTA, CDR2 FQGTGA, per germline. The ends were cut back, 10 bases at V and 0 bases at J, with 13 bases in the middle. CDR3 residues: CANSGASSYNSPLHF. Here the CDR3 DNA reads TGTGCCAACTCAGGGGCAAGCTCCTATAATTCACCCCTCCACTTT.

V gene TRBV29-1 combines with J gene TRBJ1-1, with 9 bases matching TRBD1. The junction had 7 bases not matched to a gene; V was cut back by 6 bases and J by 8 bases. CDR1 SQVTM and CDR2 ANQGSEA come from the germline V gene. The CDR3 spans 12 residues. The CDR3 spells CSVHTGGGEAFF. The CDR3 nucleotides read TGCAGCGTCCATACAGGGGGCGGCGAAGCTTTCTTT.

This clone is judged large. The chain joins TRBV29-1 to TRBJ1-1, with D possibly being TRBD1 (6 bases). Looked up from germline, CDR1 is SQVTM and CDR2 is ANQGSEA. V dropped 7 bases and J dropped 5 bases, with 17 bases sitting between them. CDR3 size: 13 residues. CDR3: CSAAVQGDTEAFF. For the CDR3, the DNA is TGCAGCGCCGCGGTACAGGGTGATACTGAAGCTTTCTTT.

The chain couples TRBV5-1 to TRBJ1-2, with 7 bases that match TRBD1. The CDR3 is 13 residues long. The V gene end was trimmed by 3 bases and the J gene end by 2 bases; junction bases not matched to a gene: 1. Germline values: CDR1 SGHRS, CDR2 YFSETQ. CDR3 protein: CASSSTGNYGYTF. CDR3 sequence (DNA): TGCGCCAGCAGCTCGACAGGGAACTATGGCTACACCTTC.

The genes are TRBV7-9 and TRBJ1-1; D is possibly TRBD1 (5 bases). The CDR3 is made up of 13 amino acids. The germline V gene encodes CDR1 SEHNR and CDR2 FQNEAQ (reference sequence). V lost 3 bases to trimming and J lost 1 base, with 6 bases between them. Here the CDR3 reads CASSFTGNTEAFF. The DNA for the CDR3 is TGTGCCAGCAGCTTTACAGGGAACACTGAAGCTTTCTTT.

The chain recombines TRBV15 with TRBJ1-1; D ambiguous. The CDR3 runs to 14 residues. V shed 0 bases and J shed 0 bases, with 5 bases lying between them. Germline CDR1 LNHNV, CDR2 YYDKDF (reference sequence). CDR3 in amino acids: CATSRDGMNTEAFF. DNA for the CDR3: TGTGCCACCAGCAGAGACGGGATGAACACTGAAGCTTTCTTT.

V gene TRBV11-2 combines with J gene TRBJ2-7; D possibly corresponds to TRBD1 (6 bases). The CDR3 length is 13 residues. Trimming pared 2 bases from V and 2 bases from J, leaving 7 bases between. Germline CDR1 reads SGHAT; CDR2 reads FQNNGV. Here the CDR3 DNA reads TGTGCCAGCAGCTTATCAGGGGCCTACGAGCAGTACTTC. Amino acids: CASSLSGAYEQYF.